These T cell receptor beta chains were read from a single sample in a study of T cells in Graves' hyperthyroidism and ophthalmopathy. Via MiXCR, TCRdb re-called the multiplex PCR reads, giving one row per CDR3 protein. The table shows nearly 600,000 distinct CDR3 sequences, with roughly 13% occurring only once. Sequencing used blood. The receptors stem from a woman in her thirties with Graves' hyperthyroidism that later progressed to Graves' ophthalmopathy. Each CDR3 is given with its conserved first and last residue. D genes are given only for firm matches. Clone size is given for some rows only: seen once, a few or many times, or a class if the clone is expanded.

clone size: few; D gene: TRBD1; V gene: TRBV5-1; J gene: TRBJ2-3; CDR3 protein: CASSKTTGGKTDTQYF
clone size: few; D gene: .; V gene: TRBV20-1; J gene: TRBJ1-3; CDR3 protein: CSARFGNTIYF
clone size: many; D gene: TRBD1; V gene: TRBV27; J gene: TRBJ1-5; CDR3 protein: CASSKTGRDQPQHF
clone size: many; D gene: .; V gene: TRBV9; J gene: TRBJ1-4; CDR3 protein: CASSASPGFTNEKLFF
clone size: many; D gene: .; V gene: TRBV29-1; J gene: TRBJ2-7; CDR3 protein: CSVEDGTVFPYEQYF
clone size: few; D gene: .; V gene: TRBV28; J gene: TRBJ2-2; CDR3 protein: CASSQQTGWGTGELFF
clone size: many; D gene: .; V gene: TRBV12-3/TRBV12-4; J gene: TRBJ2-3; CDR3 protein: CASRTNTATDTQYF
clone size: many; D gene: .; V gene: TRBV28; J gene: TRBJ1-6; CDR3 protein: CASSGEMSSYNSPLHF
clone size: .; D gene: .; V gene: TRBV5-1; J gene: TRBJ2-3; CDR3 protein: CASSRGTPSDTQYF
clone size: .; D gene: TRBD2; V gene: TRBV5-6; J gene: TRBJ2-7; CDR3 protein: CASSLVGGRVYEQYF
clone size: .; D gene: .; V gene: TRBV9; J gene: TRBJ2-1; CDR3 protein: CASRSAGPLGNEQFF
clone size: many; D gene: .; V gene: TRBV3-1; J gene: TRBJ2-3; CDR3 protein: CASSARRDFPPDTQYF
clone size: many; D gene: TRBD2; V gene: TRBV6-6; J gene: TRBJ2-1; CDR3 protein: CASSYLSGSSYNEQFF
clone size: many; D gene: TRBD1; V gene: TRBV6-6; J gene: TRBJ2-7; CDR3 protein: CASSYSWDRGGEQYF
clone size: many; D gene: .; V gene: TRBV6-2/TRBV6-3; J gene: TRBJ2-7; CDR3 protein: CASSHEASSTYEQYF
clone size: .; D gene: .; V gene: TRBV28; J gene: TRBJ1-4; CDR3 protein: CASSLKGATNEKLFF
clone size: many; D gene: .; V gene: TRBV7-9; J gene: TRBJ1-1; CDR3 protein: CASSLANGQNTEAFF
clone size: many; D gene: .; V gene: TRBV24-1; J gene: TRBJ2-1; CDR3 protein: CATSEVDDEQFF
clone size: .; D gene: .; V gene: TRBV4-1; J gene: TRBJ2-7; CDR3 protein: CASSQGQGTHEQYF
clone size: many; D gene: TRBD1; V gene: TRBV20-1; J gene: TRBJ1-4; CDR3 protein: CSTPRQGTNEKLFF
clone size: many; D gene: .; V gene: TRBV30; J gene: TRBJ2-7; CDR3 protein: CAWRKGTSSEQYF
clone size: few; D gene: TRBD2; V gene: TRBV5-4; J gene: TRBJ2-3; CDR3 protein: CASSLGLGRGTDTQYF
clone size: .; D gene: TRBD2; V gene: TRBV6-2/TRBV6-3; J gene: TRBJ2-7; CDR3 protein: CASSYPLLAGYEQYF
clone size: many; D gene: .; V gene: TRBV7-9; J gene: TRBJ2-7; CDR3 protein: CASSPRDSYYEQYF
clone size: .; D gene: TRBD2; V gene: TRBV9; J gene: TRBJ2-6; CDR3 protein: CANSPVGGESGANVLTF
clone size: many; D gene: .; V gene: TRBV6-1; J gene: TRBJ1-2; CDR3 protein: CASSLGADYGYTF
clone size: many; D gene: TRBD2; V gene: TRBV12-3/TRBV12-4; J gene: TRBJ2-2; CDR3 protein: CASSFVSGTGELFF
clone size: many; D gene: .; V gene: TRBV5-5; J gene: TRBJ2-4; CDR3 protein: CASSRTVENIQYF
clone size: many; D gene: TRBD2; V gene: TRBV28; J gene: TRBJ2-2; CDR3 protein: CASSLGRDAGELFF
clone size: many; D gene: TRBD2; V gene: TRBV28; J gene: TRBJ2-7; CDR3 protein: CASSLEGLAGFGGEQYF
clone size: .; D gene: .; V gene: TRBV9; J gene: TRBJ1-4; CDR3 protein: CASSVDLSTQEKLFF
clone size: .; D gene: TRBD1; V gene: TRBV7-9; J gene: TRBJ2-4; CDR3 protein: CASSFGQGVVLAKNIQYF
clone size: few; D gene: .; V gene: TRBV5-1; J gene: TRBJ2-7; CDR3 protein: CASSLVGGPFYEQYF
clone size: few; D gene: .; V gene: TRBV9; J gene: TRBJ1-5; CDR3 protein: CASSVREDQPQHF
clone size: many; D gene: .; V gene: TRBV19; J gene: TRBJ1-1; CDR3 protein: CASSIVGGAEAFF
clone size: many; D gene: .; V gene: TRBV12-5; J gene: TRBJ2-5; CDR3 protein: CASGPPDSRETQYF
clone size: many; D gene: .; V gene: TRBV28; J gene: TRBJ1-1; CDR3 protein: CASSLYGGGSTEAFF
clone size: many; D gene: .; V gene: TRBV30; J gene: TRBJ2-1; CDR3 protein: CAWSHNMRVSYNEQFF
clone size: many; D gene: TRBD1; V gene: TRBV20-1; J gene: TRBJ1-2; CDR3 protein: CSATGQAWGYGYTF
clone size: many; D gene: TRBD2; V gene: TRBV28; J gene: TRBJ2-5; CDR3 protein: CASNPPGLTYSQYF
clone size: many; D gene: TRBD1; V gene: TRBV19; J gene: TRBJ2-5; CDR3 protein: CASSRRGQIQETQYF
clone size: many; D gene: .; V gene: TRBV29-1; J gene: TRBJ2-7; CDR3 protein: CSVRGGPDEQYF
clone size: many; D gene: TRBD2; V gene: TRBV28; J gene: TRBJ2-3; CDR3 protein: CASNGGGTDTQYF
clone size: few; D gene: .; V gene: TRBV12-3/TRBV12-4; J gene: TRBJ2-5; CDR3 protein: CASSKGRELIETQYF
clone size: many; D gene: .; V gene: TRBV19; J gene: TRBJ1-1; CDR3 protein: CASSPGGRTEAFF
clone size: .; D gene: .; V gene: TRBV6-2/TRBV6-3; J gene: TRBJ2-1; CDR3 protein: CASKGQGNFGEQFF
clone size: many; D gene: .; V gene: TRBV6-1; J gene: TRBJ1-1; CDR3 protein: CASRNSYLRQYNEAFF
clone size: many; D gene: .; V gene: TRBV7-2; J gene: TRBJ1-2; CDR3 protein: CASSGRSPYGYTF
clone size: many; D gene: .; V gene: TRBV11-3; J gene: TRBJ2-2; CDR3 protein: CASSRGQESWWNTGELFF
clone size: .; D gene: TRBD1; V gene: TRBV18; J gene: TRBJ2-1; CDR3 protein: CASSRPGQGVDHEQFF
clone size: few; D gene: TRBD2; V gene: TRBV29-1; J gene: TRBJ2-1; CDR3 protein: CSVVPPTSGRTYSLSYNEQFF